This T cell receptor beta chain was documented in a study of T cells in women clearing cervical HPV infection. On the study more broadly: Cases were women with histologically confirmed HPV16-related CIN3 or worse, including a couple of invasive cancers.

The CDR3 runs to 14 residues. Germline CDR1 and CDR2: KGHSH and LQKENI. In the case of this clone: Read data end 3 residues before the CDR3 end; the end is taken from the germline J gene.

Some clones are missing from TCRdb's copy, which holds only in-frame ones; the method was immunoSEQ multiplex PCR. Recorded for this sample: more than 20,000 clones. V is TRBV18 and J is TRBJ1-2; D unresolved. Sequencing was performed on blood buffy coat. This sequence originates from a woman between 18 and 70 years old with a cervical HPV16 infection that either progressed to CIN3+ or cleared (not recorded which). This CDR3 is CASSPSGRLYDYTF. CDR3 DNA (partial): TGTGCCAGCTCCCCTAGCGGGAGGCTCTACGAC.